The 4 T cell receptor beta chains below all came from one sample that was sequenced in a study of patients and donors after allogeneic stem cell transplantation. TCRdb re-analysed the RT-PCR reads in MiXCR, keeping a single row per CDR3 protein. The sample includes about 960,000 distinct CDR3 sequences, roughly 18% of them seen just once. The sample comprised blood, either unsorted or a sorted T cell fraction (not recorded which). All receptors come from a human donor who was either an allogeneic HSCT recipient or a stem cell or donor lymphocyte infusion donor (not recorded which). It is not recorded whose cells these are; they may come from a transplant donor.

The chain uses TRBV27 and TRBJ2-4; D is perhaps TRBD1 (6 bases). The CDR3 runs to 13 residues. Trimming left V 2 bases short and J 8 bases short, with 10 bases between. The germline V gene encodes CDR1 MNHEY and CDR2 SMNVEV (reference sequence). CDR3 protein: CASSLTGMHIQYF. The CDR3 DNA is TGTGCCAGCAGTTTAACAGGGATGCACATTCAGTACTTC.

The sample holds a few counts of this clonotype. The chain uses TRBV10-3 and TRBJ1-1; the D gene is possibly TRBD1 (5 bases). The CDR3 is made up of 14 amino acids. Trimming pared 7 bases from V and 1 base from J, leaving 13 bases between. Germline CDR1 ENHRY, CDR2 SYGVKD. CDR3 DNA: TGTGCCATCACATCCAGGGAAGGGAACACTGAAGCTTTCTTT. Protein sequence: CAITSREGNTEAFF.

This clonotype occurred a few times. The chain links TRBV11-1 to TRBJ2-7; D tentatively reads TRBD1 or TRBD2 (5 bases each). The CDR3 spans 14 residues. Germline loops: CDR1 SGHAT, CDR2 FQDESV (reference sequence). Trimming cost V 5 bases and J 3 bases, with 14 bases left between them. The CDR3 loop reads CASSPTGRLYEQYF. CDR3 DNA: TGTGCCAGCAGCCCTACGGGACGCCTCTACGAGCAGTACTTC.

The rearrangement joins TRBV6-1 to TRBJ2-2; D is possibly TRBD1 (5 bases). The CDR3 spans 13 residues. CDR1 is MNHNS and CDR2 is SASEGT in the germline V gene. The ends were cut back, 10 bases at V and 4 bases at J, with 13 bases in the middle. CDR3: CATQGFRTGELFF. In DNA form, the CDR3 reads TGTGCCACCCAGGGATTTCGCACCGGGGAGCTGTTTTTT.